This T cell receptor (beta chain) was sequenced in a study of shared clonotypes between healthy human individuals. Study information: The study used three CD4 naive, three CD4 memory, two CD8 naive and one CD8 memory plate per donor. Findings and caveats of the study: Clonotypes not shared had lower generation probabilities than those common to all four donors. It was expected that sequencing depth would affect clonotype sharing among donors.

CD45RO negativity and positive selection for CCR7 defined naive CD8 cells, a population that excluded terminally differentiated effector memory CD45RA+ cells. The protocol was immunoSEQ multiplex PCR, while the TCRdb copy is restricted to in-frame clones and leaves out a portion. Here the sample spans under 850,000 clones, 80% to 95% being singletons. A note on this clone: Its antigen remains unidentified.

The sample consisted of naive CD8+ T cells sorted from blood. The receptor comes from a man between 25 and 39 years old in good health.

CDR3 coding DNA: TGTGCCAGCAGCCGAGACAGTATCTTCGAATCAATCGAAAACACCGGGGAGCTGTTTTTT. Its translation: CASSRDSIFESIENTGELFF. The chain links TRBV7-3 to TRBJ2-2; D possibly corresponds to TRBD1 (5 bases). Trimming left V 5 bases short and J 2 bases short, with 27 bases between. The germline V gene encodes CDR1 SGHTA and CDR2 FQGTGA. This CDR3 spans 20 amino acids.